The 11 T cell receptor beta chains in this list originate from one sample, sequenced in a study of CD8+ T cells in alopecia areata. Following RNA extraction, reverse transcription yielded cDNA that acted as the sequencing template. Repertoires were generated with immunoSEQ multiplex PCR, while TCRdb's copy carries only in-frame clones and drops some. The profile shows around 190,000 clones, more than 55% of them singletons. Specimen: CD8+ T cells sorted from blood. Source of these receptors: a human donor in good health.

In its sample, this clone was seen many times. The CDR3 coding sequence is TGTGCCAGCAGCAGCAGGGTGAATGAGCAGTTCTTC. It encodes CASSSRVNEQFF. V and J are TRBV27 and TRBJ2-1, with D maybe TRBD1 (5 bases). The CDR3 has 12 amino acids. The germline CDR1 and CDR2 sequences are MNHEY and SMNVEV (reference sequence). The V gene lost 6 bases and the J gene lost 7 bases, with 10 bases spanning the gap.

This rearrangement joins TRBV6-5 to TRBJ2-2; D ambiguous. CDR1 and CDR2 (germline): MNHEY, SVGAGI. Trimming removed 3 bases from V and 4 bases from J, with 9 bases in between. This CDR3 comprises 14 residues. CDR3 nucleotides: TGTGCCAGCAGTTATGGAACGGGCACCGGGGAGCTGTTTTTT. Its protein is CASSYGTGTGELFF.

DNA for the CDR3: TGCAGCGTTGTGACACCGGGTCTGCTCTCCGAGCAGTACTTC. Amino acids: CSVVTPGLLSEQYF. The V and J genes are TRBV29-1 and TRBJ2-7; D remains ambiguous. Germline V lookup: CDR1 SQVTM, CDR2 ANQGSEA. Trimming shortened V by 4 bases and J by 6 bases, and 19 bases separated the two germline ends. CDR3 length equals 14 residues.

The CDR3 sequence is CASSLGDRNTEAFF. The DNA for the CDR3 is TGTGCCAGCAGCTTAGGTGACAGAAACACTGAAGCTTTCTTT. The gene calls are TRBV7-9 and TRBJ1-1; TRBD1 might be the D (5 bases). V was cut by 1 base and J by 2 bases, with 8 bases left in between. The CDR3 extends over 14 amino acids. The germline gives CDR1 SEHNR, CDR2 FQNEAQ (reference sequence).

V and J are TRBV6-1 and TRBJ1-5; the D gene is possibly TRBD1 (6 bases). CDR1 and CDR2 from the germline V gene are MNHNS and SASEGT. This CDR3 region has 15 residues. The ends were cut back, 4 bases at V and 3 bases at J, with 13 bases in the middle. CDR3 residues: CASSAEWDNNQPQHF. DNA of the CDR3: TGTGCCAGCAGTGCGGAGTGGGACAACAATCAGCCCCAGCATTTT.

V gene TRBV5-1 combines with J gene TRBJ2-3; the D call may be TRBD1 or TRBD2 (6 bases each). This CDR3 comprises 13 residues. In germline, CDR1 is SGHRS, CDR2 YFSETQ. V shed 5 bases and J shed 5 bases, with 12 bases lying between them. For the CDR3, the DNA is TGCGCCAGCAGGTTCGGGGGCGGAGATACGCAGTATTTT. Residues: CASRFGGGDTQYF.

The chain combines TRBV29-1 with TRBJ1-1; D is possibly TRBD1 (5 bases). This CDR3 region has 15 residues. Germline V gene lookup returns CDR1 SQVTM and CDR2 ANQGSEA. Trimming removed 4 bases from V and 4 bases from J, with 19 bases in between. CDR3 DNA: TGCAGCGTTGCCCCCATCGGGGGGGAGGCCACTGAAGCTTTCTTT. It yields the protein CSVAPIGGEATEAFF.

This clone was found a few times. The chain combines TRBV29-1 with TRBJ2-6; TRBD1 is a possible D gene (6 bases). Trimming cost V 6 bases and J 0 bases, with 24 bases left between them. The germline V gene encodes CDR1 SQVTM and CDR2 ANQGSEA. The CDR3 sequence is 19 residues long. In DNA, the CDR3 is TGCAGCGTCATGATGGGGTGGACAGAGCCAGACTCTGGGGCCAACGTCCTGACTTTC. This encodes CSVMMGWTEPDSGANVLTF.

This sequence joins TRBV19 and TRBJ2-1; 12 positions match TRBD2. Trimming removed 3 bases from V and 9 bases from J; junction bases left unmatched: 9. The CDR3 sequence is 16 residues long. Per the germline V gene, CDR1 is LNHDA and CDR2 is SQIVND (reference sequence). The CDR3 region has the DNA TGTGCCAGTAGTATCGGCCTAGCGGGGGGGCTTGGTGAGCAGTTCTTC. Protein product: CASSIGLAGGLGEQFF.

This clone was observed a few times. The chain is built from TRBV4-1 and TRBJ2-3; 7 nucleotides match TRBD2. V trimming: 0 bases; J trimming: 6 bases; junction bases outside the gene matches: 12. CDR1 and CDR2 (germline): MGHRA, YSYEKL. The CDR3 runs 17 residues. The CDR3 is CASSQDLSSRGEDTQYF. CDR3 in DNA: TGCGCCAGCAGCCAAGATCTTTCGTCCCGGGGGGAGGATACGCAGTATTTT.

This clone is deemed medium-sized (0.01 to 0.1%). The rearrangement uses TRBV7-9 and TRBJ1-1; D is unclear. The V gene lost 4 bases and the J gene lost 3 bases, with 12 bases spanning the gap. The CDR3 length is 14 residues. The germline gives CDR1 SEHNR, CDR2 FQNEAQ (reference sequence). CDR3 DNA sequence: TGTGCCAGCAGCTCCCCCGGCGGGGACACTGAAGCTTTCTTT. Protein sequence: CASSSPGGDTEAFF.